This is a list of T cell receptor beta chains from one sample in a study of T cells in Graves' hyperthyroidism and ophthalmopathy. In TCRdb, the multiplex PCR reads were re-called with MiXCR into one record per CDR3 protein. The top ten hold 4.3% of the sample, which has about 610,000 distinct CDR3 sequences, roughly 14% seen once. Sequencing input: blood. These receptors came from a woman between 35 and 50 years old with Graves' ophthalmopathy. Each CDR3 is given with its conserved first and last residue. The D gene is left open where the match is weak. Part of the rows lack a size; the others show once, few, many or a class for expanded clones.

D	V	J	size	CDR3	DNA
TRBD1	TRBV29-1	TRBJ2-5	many	CSVGTGQETQYF	TGCAGCGTTGGGACAGGCCAAGAGACCCAGTACTTC
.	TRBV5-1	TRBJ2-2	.	CASSLADYRVTGELFF	TGCGCCAGCAGCTTGGCCGATTACAGGGTCACCGGGGAGCTGTTTTTT
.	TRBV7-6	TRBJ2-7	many	CASSRGAGIDEQYF	TGTGCCAGCAGCAGAGGGGCCGGGATCGACGAGCAGTACTTC
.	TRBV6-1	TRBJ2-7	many	CASSEARGAYEQYF	TGTGCCAGCAGTGAGGCCAGGGGGGCCTACGAGCAGTACTTC
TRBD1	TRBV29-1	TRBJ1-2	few	CSAGPGGDYGYTF	TGCAGCGCCGGTCCAGGGGGCGACTATGGCTACACCTTC
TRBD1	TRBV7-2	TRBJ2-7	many	CASSFRQGAYEQYF	TGTGCCAGCAGCTTCAGACAGGGGGCCTACGAGCAGTACTTC
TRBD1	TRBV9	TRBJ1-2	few	CASSARQGSYGYTF	TGTGCCAGCAGCGCTCGACAGGGATCCTATGGCTACACCTTC
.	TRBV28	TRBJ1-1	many	CASSLRTENTEAFF	TGTGCCAGCAGCCTCAGGACAGAGAACACTGAAGCTTTCTTT
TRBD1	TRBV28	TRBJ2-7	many	CASERGLGNEQYF	TGTGCCAGCGAAAGGGGGCTGGGGAACGAGCAGTACTTC
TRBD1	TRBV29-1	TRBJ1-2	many	CSVQTGVYGYTF	TGCAGCGTCCAAACAGGGGTCTATGGCTACACCTTC
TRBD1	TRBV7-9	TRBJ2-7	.	CTSSSGQGYEQYF	TGTACCAGCAGCTCGGGACAGGGCTACGAGCAGTACTTC
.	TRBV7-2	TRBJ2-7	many	CASSLPQGSHEQYF	TGTGCCAGCAGCTTACCCCAGGGTTCCCACGAGCAGTACTTC
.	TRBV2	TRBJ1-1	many	CASIVRLNTEAFF	TGTGCCAGCATCGTACGTCTGAACACTGAAGCTTTCTTT
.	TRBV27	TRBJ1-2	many	CASSFRASSLNDGYTF	TGTGCCAGCAGTTTCCGGGCGTCAAGTCTTAATGATGGCTACACCTTC
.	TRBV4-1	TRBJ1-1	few	CASSQVQGTEAFF	TGCGCCAGCAGCCAGGTACAAGGCACTGAAGCTTTCTTT
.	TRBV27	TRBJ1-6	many	CASGPSYNSPLHF	TGTGCCAGCGGACCGAGTTATAATTCACCCCTCCACTTT
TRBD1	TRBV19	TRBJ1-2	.	CASRWGTVNYGYTF	TGTGCCAGTAGATGGGGGACAGTGAACTATGGCTACACCTTC
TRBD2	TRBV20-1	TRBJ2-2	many	CSAVAGGRTGELFF	TGCAGTGCGGTAGCGGGAGGACGCACCGGGGAGCTGTTTTTT
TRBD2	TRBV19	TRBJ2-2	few	CASSKLAGPVSGELFF	TGTGCCAGTAGCAAACTAGCGGGGCCGGTCTCCGGGGAGCTGTTTTTT
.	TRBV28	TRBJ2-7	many	CASTSQAHEQYF	TGTGCCAGCACGAGCCAGGCTCACGAGCAGTACTTC
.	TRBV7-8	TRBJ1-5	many	CASTRGLNQPQHF	TGTGCCAGCACAAGAGGTTTAAATCAGCCCCAGCATTTT
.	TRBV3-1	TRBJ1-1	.	CASSQGLFDTEAFF	TGTGCCAGCAGCCAAGGGCTCTTCGACACTGAAGCTTTCTTT
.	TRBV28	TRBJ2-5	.	CASSPVAFQETQYF	TGTGCCAGCTCACCCGTAGCATTCCAAGAGACCCAGTACTTC
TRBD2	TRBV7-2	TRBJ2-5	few	CASSLLVGGQETQYF	TGTGCCAGCAGCTTACTTGTGGGAGGGCAAGAGACCCAGTACTTC
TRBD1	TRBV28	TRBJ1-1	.	CATLPGTGGERTEAFF	TGTGCCACGCTGCCCGGGACAGGGGGCGAGAGGACTGAAGCTTTCTTT